These 21 T cell receptor beta chains were sequenced from one sample in a study of T-cell memory formation after mild COVID-19. MiXCR, run by TCRdb on the 5' RACE reads, gives a single entry per CDR3 protein. Here the sample spans 200,000 or so distinct CDR3 sequences, around 20% being singletons. Sequenced material: PBMCs or a T cell subset sorted from them (not recorded which). The receptor source for this set is an adult woman who had mild COVID-19 (a few samples of this study predate the infection). Cell type and time point are not known.

This clonotype appeared a few times. The chain is built from TRBV5-1 and TRBJ1-2, with a possible D match to TRBD1 (5 bases). The CDR3 spans 14 residues. V lost 5 bases and J 0 bases, leaving 11 bases between the germline ends. Germline CDR1 SGHRS, CDR2 YFSETQ. The CDR3 sequence is CASSWDATNYGYTF. The CDR3 nucleotides read TGCGCCAGCAGTTGGGACGCAACTAACTATGGCTACACCTTC.

This chain links TRBV3-1 with TRBJ2-5; 7 nucleotides match TRBD1. V trimming: 3 bases; J trimming: 6 bases; junction bases outside the gene matches: 10. Germline V lookup: CDR1 LGHDT, CDR2 YNNKEL (reference sequence). This CDR3 contains 15 residues. For the CDR3, the DNA is TGTGCCAGCAGCCAGGCCAGACAGGGAAAAAAGACCCAGTACTTC. Protein: CASSQARQGKKTQYF.

The table lists this clonotype with a few counts. The chain uses TRBV12-3 or TRBV12-4 and TRBJ1-5, with 7 bases fitting TRBD1. J lost 4 bases, V lost 5 bases, and 5 bases had no gene match. The CDR3 has 14 residues. CDR3 sequence (DNA): TGTGCCAGCAGTCACAAGACAGGGAATCAGCCCCAGCATTTT. It translates to CASSHKTGNQPQHF.

Ten or more counts support this clonotype. The V and J genes are TRBV10-3 and TRBJ2-3; possibly TRBD2 for D (6 bases). The CDR3 has 16 residues. The germline CDR1 and CDR2 sequences are ENHRY and SYGVKD. Deletions cut 6 bases from V and 0 bases from J, with 16 bases between. CDR3: CAISSRRAESTDTQYF. In DNA form, the CDR3 reads TGTGCCATCAGCTCCCGGAGGGCCGAGAGCACAGATACGCAGTATTTT.

V gene TRBV4-1 combines with J gene TRBJ1-5; tentatively, D is TRBD1 (5 bases). Trimming left V 5 bases short and J 7 bases short, with 21 bases between. The length of the CDR3 is 16 residues. Germline V lookup: CDR1 MGHRA, CDR2 YSYEKL. The CDR3 bases are TGCGCCAGCAGCAAACCTCAGGGTGGGGTGGACCAGCCCCAGCATTTT. Encoded protein: CASSKPQGGVDQPQHF.

The chain recombines TRBV7-2 with TRBJ2-5; 11 nucleotides line up with TRBD2. V lost 7 bases and J lost 2; bases outside the gene matches: 3. The CDR3 spans 14 residues. Germline V gene sequence: CDR1 SGHTA, CDR2 FQGNSA. The CDR3 DNA follows: TGTGCCAGCACCCTAGCGGGGGGTCAAGAGACCCAGTACTTC. Its translation is CASTLAGGQETQYF.

This clonotype was counted only a few times. DNA for the CDR3: TGTGCCAGCTCACCAGTAGGGTCGGATTCACCCCTCCACTTT. Residues: CASSPVGSDSPLHF. The chain has TRBV18 and TRBJ1-6, with D hard to call. Germline V gene data show CDR1 as KGHSH and CDR2 as LQKENI. Trimming left V 2 bases short and J 8 bases short, with 10 bases between. The CDR3 contains 14 residues.

The gene calls are TRBV27 and TRBJ1-1; 7 nucleotides agree with TRBD1. V trimming: 7 bases; J trimming: 1 base; junction bases outside the gene matches: 15. The CDR3 has 17 amino acids. Germline V gene sequence: CDR1 MNHEY, CDR2 SMNVEV (reference sequence). The CDR3 reads CASNWGTAVGSNTEAFF. The CDR3 nucleotides read TGTGCCAGCAATTGGGGGACAGCCGTGGGTTCGAACACTGAAGCTTTCTTT.

The V gene is TRBV6-2 or TRBV6-3, the J gene TRBJ2-6; D call uncertain. The CDR3 sequence is 15 residues long. The germline gives CDR1 MNHEY, CDR2 SVGEGT. Trimming took off 6 bases at V and 0 bases at J, with 9 bases between the two ends. The CDR3 region has the DNA TGTGCCAGCAGCCCCTGGAGCTCTGGGGCCAACGTCCTGACTTTC. Amino acid sequence: CASSPWSSGANVLTF.

The V gene is TRBV9, the J gene TRBJ1-1; no definite D call. The V end was cut by 0 bases, the J end by 4 bases, with 7 bases between. Germline V CDR1 and CDR2: SGDLS, YYNGEE. The CDR3 consists of 13 residues. CDR3 DNA sequence: TGTGCCAGCAGCGTAGAGCAGGTCACTGAAGCTTTCTTT. This encodes CASSVEQVTEAFF.

The chain carries TRBV12-3 or TRBV12-4 and TRBJ1-2; the D is unclear. V shed 7 bases and J shed 6 bases, with 18 bases lying between them. The CDR3 consists of 14 residues. CDR3 DNA sequence: TGTGCCAGCACCGTAGCCGTAACCCCCGATGGCTACACCTTC. Its translation is CASTVAVTPDGYTF.

The V and J genes are TRBV7-9 and TRBJ1-2, with D maybe TRBD1 (5 bases). The germline V gene encodes CDR1 SEHNR and CDR2 FQNEAQ (reference sequence). The CDR3 runs to 16 residues. Trimming stripped 3 bases from V and 6 bases from J, with 20 bases between. The CDR3 DNA reads TGTGCCAGCAGCTTTCTCCCGGGAGGGGAGGGCCATGGCTACACCTTC. It translates to CASSFLPGGEGHGYTF.

This clonotype was seen a few times. V and J are TRBV4-1 and TRBJ1-2, with TRBD1 matching 9 bases. The CDR3 sequence is 15 residues long. V was clipped by 0 bases and J by 5 bases; unmatched bases: 4. Germline V gene lookup returns CDR1 MGHRA and CDR2 YSYEKL. The CDR3 protein is CASSQEIGQGYGYTF. CDR3 nucleotides: TGCGCCAGCAGCCAAGAGATAGGACAGGGGTATGGCTACACCTTC.

The chain employs TRBV7-9 and TRBJ2-1; possible D gene TRBD1, 6 bases. The length of the CDR3 is 12 residues. Germline-derived CDR1 and CDR2 are SEHNR and FQNEAQ (reference sequence). Trimming took off 11 bases at V and 3 bases at J, with 11 bases between the two ends. CDR3 residues: CALTGIYNEQFF. The DNA for the CDR3 is TGTGCCTTGACAGGAATCTACAATGAGCAGTTCTTC. Based on the CDR3 plus reference TRBV7-9 and TRBJ2-1, the full variable domain is DTGVSQNPRHKITKRGQNVTFRCDPISEHNRLYWYRQTLGQGPEFLTYFQNEAQLEKSRLLSDRFSAERPKGSFSTLEIQRTEQGDSAMYLCALTGIYNEQFFGPGTRLTVL.

The genes are TRBV12-3 or TRBV12-4 and TRBJ2-1; unclear D gene. The length of the CDR3 is 15 residues. Trimming removed 6 bases from V and 0 bases from J, with 12 bases in between. CDR3 DNA: TGTGCCAGCAGCTTACTTACGAGCTCCTACAATGAGCAGTTCTTC. It yields the protein CASSLLTSSYNEQFF.

The sample holds a few counts of this clonotype. The chain joins TRBV2 to TRBJ2-1, with 10 bases aligning to TRBD2. Germline CDR1 and CDR2: SNHLY and FYNNEI. The CDR3 has 17 amino acids. J gave up 1 base and V 8 bases, and 11 bases lay outside the gene matches. This CDR3 is CASLSSGSGVSYNEQFF. DNA for the CDR3: TGTGCCAGCCTCTCTAGCGGGAGCGGGGTGTCCTACAATGAGCAGTTCTTC.

The gene calls are TRBV27 and TRBJ1-5; 7 bases fit TRBD1. The junction had 5 bases not matched to a gene; V was cut back by 6 bases and J by 6 bases. The germline gives CDR1 MNHEY, CDR2 SMNVEV (reference sequence). The CDR3 consists of 13 residues. DNA of the CDR3: TGTGCCAGCAGCGACAGGGCGGGTCAGCCCCAGCATTTT. This encodes CASSDRAGQPQHF.

The table lists this clonotype with a few counts. The chain combines TRBV29-1 with TRBJ2-5; TRBD1 might be the D (5 bases). The CDR3 loop spans 12 amino acids. Trimming stripped 6 bases from V and 2 bases from J, with 10 bases between. The germline gives CDR1 SQVTM, CDR2 ANQGSEA. CDR3 sequence (DNA): TGCAGCGTCAGGGTAGGACAAGAGACCCAGTACTTC. Protein sequence: CSVRVGQETQYF. The entire variable domain, with the rest obtained from reference TRBV29-1 and TRBJ2-5, is as follows: SAVISQKPSRDICQRGTSLTIQCQVDSQVTMMFWYRQQPGQSLTLIATANQGSEATYESGFVIDKFPISRPNLTFSTLTVSNMSPEDSSIYLCSVRVGQETQYFGPGTRLLVL.

The chain uses TRBV18 and TRBJ2-7; the D gene is possibly TRBD2 (6 bases). The CDR3 length is 13 residues. Trimming shortened V by 1 base and J by 3 bases, and 7 bases separated the two germline ends. Germline CDR1 reads KGHSH; CDR2 reads LQKENI. The CDR3, as DNA: TGTGCCAGCTCACCACGGGGGGTCTACGAGCAGTACTTC. Its protein product is CASSPRGVYEQYF.

V is TRBV18 and J is TRBJ1-2; TRBD1 might be the D (6 bases). The CDR3 is 13 residues long. V was shortened by 3 bases and J by 4 bases, with 9 bases between the two germline ends. The germline CDR1 and CDR2 sequences are KGHSH and LQKENI. CDR3 amino acids: CASSPLDSYGYTF. CDR3 DNA: TGTGCCAGCTCACCGCTGGACAGCTATGGCTACACCTTC.

There are a few counts of this clonotype. The rearrangement uses TRBV20-1 and TRBJ2-2; D is unresolved. The germline V and J ends were trimmed by 3 bases and 3 bases, with 14 bases remaining between them. This CDR3 comprises 15 residues. Germline CDR1 DFQATT, CDR2 SNEGSKA (reference sequence). This CDR3 is CSASSQESYTGELFF. CDR3 bases: TGCAGTGCTAGTTCGCAGGAGTCGTACACCGGGGAGCTGTTTTTT.